The rows below give T cell receptor beta chains drawn from one sample of a study of blood T cell repertoires in COVID-19. Sequenced by immunoSEQ multiplex PCR; TCRdb stores in-frame clones only, minus some. Of around 100,000 clones listed, more than 80% were seen once; the top ten hold about 8.5%. Sequenced sample: peripheral blood. These receptors originate from a woman aged 40-49 years with acute or convalescent COVID-19. CDR3s include the opening cysteine and the closing phenylalanine or tryptophan. D genes are given only for firm matches. For some rows the clone size is stated as once, few or many, or as a class when expanded; others skip it.

CDR3aa: CASSLISGGYEQYF
CDR3nt: TGTGCCAGCAGCTTAATATCCGGCGGGTACGAGCAGTACTTC
j_gene: TRBJ2-7
abundance: -
d_gene: -
v_gene: TRBV7-2

CDR3aa: CASSLRTVANEKLFF
CDR3nt: TGCGCCAGCAGTTTGCGGACAGTAGCCAATGAAAAACTGTTTTTT
j_gene: TRBJ1-4
abundance: -
d_gene: -
v_gene: TRBV23-1

CDR3aa: CATSGGSNQPQHF
CDR3nt: TGTGCCACCTCAGGAGGGAGCAATCAGCCCCAGCATTTT
j_gene: TRBJ1-5
abundance: -
d_gene: -
v_gene: TRBV24-1

CDR3aa: CASSLDGQSYTEQYF
CDR3nt: TGCGCCAGCAGCTTGGATGGACAGAGTTATACGGAGCAGTACTTC
j_gene: TRBJ2-7
abundance: once
d_gene: -
v_gene: TRBV5-1

CDR3aa: CASSSRQPGGYTF
CDR3nt: TGTGCCAGCAGCTCCCGACAGCCCGGTGGCTACACCTTC
j_gene: TRBJ1-2
abundance: -
d_gene: -
v_gene: TRBV5-8

CDR3aa: CASSLQTGTGWGQYF
CDR3nt: TGTGCCAGCAGCTTACAAACAGGGACAGGGTGGGGTCAGTATTTT
j_gene: TRBJ2-3
abundance: -
d_gene: TRBD1
v_gene: TRBV7-2

CDR3aa: CSVGSPGGGGYTF
CDR3nt: TGCAGCGTTGGTTCCCCAGGGGGCGGTGGCTACACCTTC
j_gene: TRBJ1-2
abundance: -
d_gene: TRBD1
v_gene: TRBV29-1

CDR3aa: CASSLKHFSGELFF
CDR3nt: TGTGCCAGCAGCTTAAAGCATTTCTCCGGGGAGCTGTTTTTT
j_gene: TRBJ2-2
abundance: few
d_gene: -
v_gene: TRBV7-3

CDR3aa: CASSSPLAGGTDTQYF
CDR3nt: TGTGCCAGCAGCTCCCCCCTAGCGGGCGGCACAGATACGCAGTATTTT
j_gene: TRBJ2-3
abundance: -
d_gene: TRBD2
v_gene: TRBV7-8

CDR3aa: CASSYLKGRQGRWDQPQHF
CDR3nt: TGTGCCAGCAGTTACCTAAAGGGCCGACAGGGGCGTTGGGATCAGCCCCAGCATTTT
j_gene: TRBJ1-5
abundance: -
d_gene: TRBD1
v_gene: TRBV6-2/TRBV6-3

CDR3aa: CASSSMQVTYEQYF
CDR3nt: TGTGCCAGCAGCAGTATGCAGGTTACCTACGAGCAGTACTTC
j_gene: TRBJ2-7
abundance: -
d_gene: -
v_gene: TRBV7-8

CDR3aa: CASSYADYGYTF
CDR3nt: TGTGCCAGCAGTTATGCGGACTATGGCTACACCTTC
j_gene: TRBJ1-2
abundance: -
d_gene: -
v_gene: TRBV6-5

CDR3aa: CATSGGWGNQPQHF
CDR3nt: TGTGCCACCTCCGGGGGATGGGGCAATCAGCCCCAGCATTTT
j_gene: TRBJ1-5
abundance: -
d_gene: -
v_gene: TRBV19

CDR3aa: CASSLRGQNTGELFF
CDR3nt: TGTGCCAGCAGCTTAAGGGGTCAGAACACCGGGGAGCTGTTTTTT
j_gene: TRBJ2-2
abundance: -
d_gene: -
v_gene: TRBV11-2

CDR3aa: CASSLIGSLLYEQYF
CDR3nt: TGTGCCAGCAGCTTAATAGGGAGTCTGCTATACGAGCAGTACTTC
j_gene: TRBJ2-7
abundance: -
d_gene: -
v_gene: TRBV7-3

CDR3aa: CASSFSSGYGYTF
CDR3nt: TGCGCCAGCAGCTTTAGCTCAGGGTACGGCTACACCTTC
j_gene: TRBJ1-2
abundance: -
d_gene: -
v_gene: TRBV5-1

CDR3aa: CASSDTDSDRNTEAFF
CDR3nt: TGTGCCAGCAGCGATACCGATTCGGACAGGAACACTGAAGCTTTCTTT
j_gene: TRBJ1-1
abundance: -
d_gene: -
v_gene: TRBV7-2

CDR3aa: CASSFRGQATGDTQYF
CDR3nt: TGTGCCAGCAGTTTCCGGGGTCAGGCCACGGGAGATACGCAGTATTTT
j_gene: TRBJ2-3
abundance: few
d_gene: -
v_gene: TRBV27

CDR3aa: CASSVLGGGYTF
CDR3nt: TGTGCCAGCAGTGTTTTAGGGGGAGGCTACACCTTC
j_gene: TRBJ1-2
abundance: -
d_gene: -
v_gene: TRBV27

CDR3aa: CASSLSGGADEQYF
CDR3nt: TGCGCCAGCAGCCTTAGCGGGGGGGCAGACGAGCAGTACTTC
j_gene: TRBJ2-7
abundance: few
d_gene: TRBD2
v_gene: TRBV4-1

CDR3aa: CASRVGQGTEAFF
CDR3nt: TGTGCCAGCAGAGTGGGACAGGGCACTGAAGCTTTCTTT
j_gene: TRBJ1-1
abundance: -
d_gene: TRBD1
v_gene: TRBV6-4

CDR3aa: CSVLGNTEAFF
CDR3nt: TGCAGCGTCCTAGGGAACACTGAAGCTTTCTTT
j_gene: TRBJ1-1
abundance: -
d_gene: -
v_gene: TRBV29-1

CDR3aa: CASSYGQGAHGYTF
CDR3nt: TGTGCCAGCAGTTACGGACAGGGGGCGCATGGCTACACCTTC
j_gene: TRBJ1-2
abundance: -
d_gene: TRBD1
v_gene: TRBV3-1/TRBV3-2

CDR3aa: CAWSVWASGGAREQFF
CDR3nt: TGTGCCTGGAGTGTATGGGCCAGCGGGGGGGCACGTGAGCAGTTCTTC
j_gene: TRBJ2-1
abundance: -
d_gene: TRBD2
v_gene: TRBV30

CDR3aa: CARTSRNTQYF
CDR3nt: TGTGCCAGGACCAGCAGGAATACGCAGTATTTT
j_gene: TRBJ2-3
abundance: -
d_gene: -
v_gene: TRBV9

CDR3aa: CASSLLGQGYEKLFF
CDR3nt: TGCGCCAGCAGCTTGTTAGGGCAGGGCTACGAAAAACTGTTTTTT
j_gene: TRBJ1-4
abundance: -
d_gene: -
v_gene: TRBV5-1

CDR3aa: CASRVSTGGATKNIQYF
CDR3nt: TGTGCCAGTAGAGTATCGACCGGGGGGGCGACCAAAAACATTCAGTACTTC
j_gene: TRBJ2-4
abundance: -
d_gene: TRBD2
v_gene: TRBV19

CDR3aa: CASSLRARGNYGYTF
CDR3nt: TGTGCCAGCAGCTTACGGGCAAGAGGGAACTATGGCTACACCTTC
j_gene: TRBJ1-2
abundance: -
d_gene: -
v_gene: TRBV11-2

CDR3aa: CASATGPYQPQHF
CDR3nt: TGTGCCAGCGCGACAGGCCCATATCAGCCCCAGCATTTT
j_gene: TRBJ1-5
abundance: -
d_gene: -
v_gene: TRBV6-5

CDR3aa: CASSNHLQYPAKLNEQFF
CDR3nt: TGTGCCAGCAGCAATCATCTACAGTACCCGGCCAAATTGAATGAGCAGTTCTTC
j_gene: TRBJ2-1
abundance: -
d_gene: -
v_gene: TRBV21-1

CDR3aa: CSASFFRGGRSEQYF
CDR3nt: TGCAGTGCTAGTTTCTTCCGGGGGGGCCGTTCCGAGCAGTACTTC
j_gene: TRBJ2-7
abundance: -
d_gene: TRBD2
v_gene: TRBV20-1

CDR3aa: CASSPPSSGGANGKQYF
CDR3nt: TGTGCCAGCAGCCCCCCTTCTAGCGGGGGGGCAAATGGGAAGCAGTACTTC
j_gene: TRBJ2-7
abundance: -
d_gene: TRBD2
v_gene: TRBV7-2

CDR3aa: CASSPRRAGGWSDTQYF
CDR3nt: TGTGCCAGCTCACCGAGGAGAGCAGGGGGCTGGTCAGATACGCAGTATTTT
j_gene: TRBJ2-3
abundance: -
d_gene: TRBD1
v_gene: TRBV18

CDR3aa: CASSQGQGRNNSPLHF
CDR3nt: TGTGCCAGCAGCCAAGGACAGGGAAGGAATAATTCACCCCTCCACTTT
j_gene: TRBJ1-6
abundance: -
d_gene: TRBD1
v_gene: TRBV3-1/TRBV3-2

CDR3aa: CASSQAPGGEKLFF
CDR3nt: TGTGCCAGCAGCCAAGCACCCGGAGGGGAAAAACTGTTTTTT
j_gene: TRBJ1-4
abundance: few
d_gene: -
v_gene: TRBV3-1/TRBV3-2

CDR3aa: CASKGQGSYEQYF
CDR3nt: TGTGCCAGCAAGGGACAGGGTTCCTACGAGCAGTACTTC
j_gene: TRBJ2-7
abundance: -
d_gene: TRBD1
v_gene: TRBV2

CDR3aa: CASSQRQGLEKLFF
CDR3nt: TGTGCCAGCAGCCAACGTCAGGGATTAGAAAAACTGTTTTTT
j_gene: TRBJ1-4
abundance: -
d_gene: -
v_gene: TRBV3-1/TRBV3-2

CDR3aa: CASSTQGYNSPLHF
CDR3nt: TGTGCCAGCAGTACACAGGGCTATAATTCACCCCTCCACTTT
j_gene: TRBJ1-6
abundance: -
d_gene: -
v_gene: TRBV6-2/TRBV6-3

CDR3aa: CASSPSQGYGANVLTF
CDR3nt: TGTGCCAGCAGCCCCTCCCAGGGATATGGGGCCAACGTCCTGACTTTC
j_gene: TRBJ2-6
abundance: once
d_gene: -
v_gene: TRBV5-4

CDR3aa: CASSLRSSGNTIYF
CDR3nt: TGCGCCAGCAGCTTGAGGAGTTCTGGAAACACCATATATTTT
j_gene: TRBJ1-3
abundance: -
d_gene: -
v_gene: TRBV5-1

CDR3aa: CASSQDYRVKNIQYF
CDR3nt: TGCGCCAGCAGCCAAGATTACAGGGTAAAAAACATTCAGTACTTC
j_gene: TRBJ2-4
abundance: -
d_gene: -
v_gene: TRBV4-3

CDR3aa: CASSSGGVSGLNEQFF
CDR3nt: TGCGCCAGCAGCTCCGGTGGGGTTAGTGGACTGAATGAGCAGTTCTTC
j_gene: TRBJ2-1
abundance: -
d_gene: -
v_gene: TRBV5-1

CDR3aa: CASSPGRADYGYTF
CDR3nt: TGCGCCAGCAGCCCTGGGAGAGCAGACTATGGCTACACCTTC
j_gene: TRBJ1-2
abundance: -
d_gene: -
v_gene: TRBV4-3

CDR3aa: CASSQDRQGGNNEQFF
CDR3nt: TGTGCCAGCAGCCAAGATCGACAGGGGGGTAACAATGAGCAGTTCTTC
j_gene: TRBJ2-1
abundance: -
d_gene: TRBD1
v_gene: TRBV3-1/TRBV3-2

CDR3aa: CATSEAWNEQYF
CDR3nt: TGTGCCACCAGTGAAGCGTGGAACGAGCAGTACTTC
j_gene: TRBJ2-7
abundance: -
d_gene: -
v_gene: TRBV24-1

CDR3aa: CASRGSTGRSTGYTF
CDR3nt: TGTGCCAGCAGGGGATCGACAGGGAGGAGTACGGGCTACACCTTC
j_gene: TRBJ1-2
abundance: -
d_gene: TRBD1
v_gene: TRBV27

CDR3aa: CATSRPSGGKETQYF
CDR3nt: TGTGCCACCAGCAGGCCCAGCGGGGGGAAAGAGACCCAGTACTTC
j_gene: TRBJ2-5
abundance: -
d_gene: TRBD2
v_gene: TRBV15

CDR3aa: CASTPGGLDFYEQYF
CDR3nt: TGTGCCAGCACCCCTGGAGGGTTGGATTTCTACGAGCAGTACTTC
j_gene: TRBJ2-7
abundance: once
d_gene: -
v_gene: TRBV11-2

CDR3aa: CASSLIDRVSNQPQHF
CDR3nt: TGTGCCAGCAGCTTAATAGACAGGGTTAGCAATCAGCCCCAGCATTTT
j_gene: TRBJ1-5
abundance: -
d_gene: TRBD1
v_gene: TRBV7-8

CDR3aa: CASSIGAGTDTQYF
CDR3nt: TGTGCCAGTAGTATCGGTGCCGGCACAGATACGCAGTATTTT
j_gene: TRBJ2-3
abundance: once
d_gene: -
v_gene: TRBV19

CDR3aa: CAISDLDRRTYEQYF
CDR3nt: TGTGCCATCAGTGATCTGGACAGAAGAACTTACGAGCAGTACTTC
j_gene: TRBJ2-7
abundance: -
d_gene: -
v_gene: TRBV10-3

CDR3aa: CASSLDSGGYTF
CDR3nt: TGTGCCAGCTCATTGGACTCTGGTGGCTACACCTTC
j_gene: TRBJ1-2
abundance: -
d_gene: -
v_gene: TRBV18

CDR3aa: CASSRDSGTNEKLFF
CDR3nt: TGTGCCAGCTCCCGGGACAGCGGGACTAATGAAAAACTGTTTTTT
j_gene: TRBJ1-4
abundance: -
d_gene: TRBD1
v_gene: TRBV7-9

CDR3aa: CASGPRGNSTNYGYTF
CDR3nt: TGTGCTAGTGGCCCGAGGGGGAACAGTACTAACTATGGCTACACCTTC
j_gene: TRBJ1-2
abundance: few
d_gene: -
v_gene: TRBV12-5

CDR3aa: CASSPGTHYEQYF
CDR3nt: TGTGCCAGCAGCCCCGGGACACACTACGAGCAGTACTTC
j_gene: TRBJ2-7
abundance: once
d_gene: -
v_gene: TRBV9

CDR3aa: CASSLRLAGGPSTDTQYF
CDR3nt: TGCGCCAGCAGCTTAAGACTAGCGGGGGGGCCTAGCACAGATACGCAGTATTTT
j_gene: TRBJ2-3
abundance: -
d_gene: TRBD2
v_gene: TRBV5-1

CDR3aa: CASSRTQVNTEAFF
CDR3nt: TGTGCCAGCAGCCGCACCCAGGTTAACACTGAAGCTTTCTTT
j_gene: TRBJ1-1
abundance: -
d_gene: -
v_gene: TRBV3-1/TRBV3-2

CDR3aa: CASSFGTGNLIGEAFF
CDR3nt: TGTGCCAGCAGTTTTGGGACAGGGAACTTGATTGGTGAAGCTTTCTTT
j_gene: TRBJ1-1
abundance: once
d_gene: TRBD1
v_gene: TRBV27